This TCR beta chain was sequenced during a study of response to subunit inactivated influenza vaccine. Study-wide points: There was a suggestion from the authors that each seasonal influenza vaccination recruits few new T cells.

Points on this clonotype: Its specificity is unknown.

Using its own MiXCR run on the RT-PCR reads, TCRdb lists one record per CDR3 protein. The sample carries about 700,000 distinct CDR3 sequences, around 16% recorded once. The CDR3 totals 14 residues. The V and J ends lost 4 bases and 9 bases, in that order; junction bases with no gene match: 8. CDR1 is SGHRS, CDR2 YFSETQ, per germline. The source was PBMCs from blood, collected 11 to 12 days after vaccination. This sequence originates from a man in his forties or fifties who received an inactivated influenza vaccine. V and J are TRBV5-1 and TRBJ2-4; 9 nucleotides line up with TRBD1. The CDR3 DNA reads as TGCGCCAGCAGCCCCCTACAGGGGGCCGGCATTCAGTACTTC. Translated: CASSPLQGAGIQYF.